This passage covers 32 T cell receptor beta chains from one sample sequenced in a study of tumor-infiltrating lymphocytes in primary liver carcinoma. cDNA specific to TCR beta was made from roughly 500 ng of total RNA, with a constant-region primer employed for priming. Amplification in three nested multiplex PCR rounds with slightly modified ARM-PCR gave rise to TCR beta libraries. Researchers ran the first two PCR rounds for ten to eleven cycles each with TRBV1-TRBV30 forward primers and a C-beta reverse primer. TCRdb re-analysed the multiplex PCR reads in MiXCR, keeping a single row per CDR3 protein. The repertoire has 100,000 or so distinct CDR3 sequences, about 70% of them found once; the top ten carry over 9%. DNA and RNA were both co-extracted from approximately 22-30 mg of bulk tissue that had not been sorted. Sequenced: liver tumor tissue from sampling region 5. The subset is: tumor region T5, tumor centre. Every receptor here comes from a woman aged 55-70 years with primary liver carcinoma and hepatitis B virus infection.

The chain couples TRBV28 to TRBJ2-6; D is unresolved. The CDR3 loop spans 15 amino acids. V was pared by 8 bases and J by 1 base, with 12 bases between. Germline CDR1 MDHEN, CDR2 SYDVKM. The DNA of the CDR3 is TGTGCCAGCGCGGCACCGCTATCTGGGGCCAACGTCCTGACTTTC. Its protein product is CASAAPLSGANVLTF.

This chain connects TRBV11-2 to TRBJ2-1; the D gene is possibly TRBD2 (5 bases). CDR3 length: 15 residues. CDR1 and CDR2 from the germline V gene are SGHAT and FQNNGV. CDR3 sequence: CVNSLPGLWDNEQFF. DNA of the CDR3: TGTGTCAACAGCTTGCCGGGGTTATGGGACAATGAGCAGTTCTTC.

Turning to this clonotype: The conserved phenylalanine or tryptophan is not found at the CDR3 terminus, so this likely reflects a read error. The rearrangement joins TRBV4-1 to TRBJ1-1; 9 bases align to TRBD1. The CDR3 is made up of 14 amino acids. Per the germline V gene, CDR1 is MGHRA and CDR2 is YSYEKL. After removal of 3 bases from V and 6 bases from J, the junction contained 5 bases not matched to a gene. The CDR3, as DNA: TGCGCCAGCAGCCAGGGACAGGGCAGTCCTGAAGCTTTCTTA. Translating gives CASSQGQGSPEAFL.

This clonotype has ten or more counts. This chain links TRBV28 with TRBJ2-3; TRBD2 matches 8 bases. Trimming took 6 bases from V and 0 from J; bases not matched to a gene: 2. The CDR3 contains 14 residues. Germline CDR1 MDHEN, CDR2 SYDVKM. DNA of the CDR3: TGTGCCAGCAGCTTAGCGGGGAGCACAGATACGCAGTATTTT. Translation gives CASSLAGSTDTQYF.

This clonotype came up a few times. The chain uses TRBV15 and TRBJ2-1; D gene uncertain. Germline values: CDR1 LNHNV, CDR2 YYDKDF (reference sequence). V lost 0 bases and J 3 bases, leaving 6 bases between the germline ends. The CDR3 runs to 14 residues. The CDR3 region is CATSRDRNYNEQFF. CDR3 coding DNA: TGTGCCACCAGCAGAGATCGGAACTACAATGAGCAGTTCTTC.

This clonotype was observed at least ten times. V gene TRBV12-3 or TRBV12-4 combines with J gene TRBJ1-5; D not certain. Trimming took 5 bases from V and 0 from J, leaving 11 bases between them. The length of the CDR3 is 15 residues. CDR3: CASSPDGISNQPQHF. The CDR3 DNA is TGTGCCAGCAGTCCCGACGGGATTAGCAATCAGCCCCAGCATTTT.

A remark on this clonotype: The germline gene is not matched at one end of the junction; a read error may be the cause. The V gene is TRBV11-2, the J gene TRBJ2-1, with 7 bases lining up with TRBD1. The CDR3 is made up of 17 amino acids. The V gene's germline CDR1 is SGHAT and CDR2 FQNNGV. The CDR3 nucleotides read TGTGCCAACAGCTTACGACGGGGACAGAGGTTCTACAATGAGCAGTTCTTC. It encodes CANSLRRGQRFYNEQFF.

Ten or more counts support this clonotype. V is TRBV28 and J is TRBJ1-5; no clear D. Germline V gene sequence: CDR1 MDHEN, CDR2 SYDVKM. The CDR3 loop spans 14 amino acids. The germline V and J ends were trimmed by 2 bases and 7 bases, with 12 bases remaining between them. The CDR3 DNA is TGTGCCAGCAGTTTAGGTAGCGGTTTGCAGCCCCAGCATTTT. Its protein is CASSLGSGLQPQHF. The variable domain in full, with the rest retrieved from reference TRBV28 and TRBJ1-5, is DVKVTQSSRYLVKRTGEKVFLECVQDMDHENMFWYRQDPGLGLRLIYFSYDVKMKEKGDIPEGYSVSREKKERFSLILESASTNQTSMYLCASSLGSGLQPQHFGDGTRLSIL.

Turning to this clonotype: Compared with germline, one end of the junction differs, possibly owing to a read error. The genes are TRBV7-9 and TRBJ1-1; a weak D match, TRBD1 (6 bases). The CDR3 length is 13 residues. The germline gives CDR1 SEHNR, CDR2 FQNEAQ (reference sequence). CDR3 region: CVSRPTGYTEAFF. The CDR3 bases are TGTGTCAGCAGGCCCACAGGGTACACTGAAGCTTTCTTT.

As for this clonotype: A much larger clone differs from this one at a single base, so this may be a read error. The chain uses TRBV12-3 or TRBV12-4 and TRBJ2-3, with 9 bases matching TRBD1. The CDR3 has 17 residues. The junction had 14 bases not matched to a gene; V was cut back by 6 bases and J by 4 bases. The DNA of the CDR3 is TGTGCCAGCAGGATATCCGGGACAGGGATCGGAGCAGATACGCAGTATTTT. Protein: CASRISGTGIGADTQYF.

This chain uses TRBV28 with TRBJ2-1, with 7 positions matching TRBD2. Unmatched junction bases numbered 11, after V lost 5 bases and J lost 1 base. The CDR3 is made up of 17 amino acids. The germline V gene encodes CDR1 MDHEN and CDR2 SYDVKM. In DNA form, the CDR3 reads TGTGCCAGCAGTGCCGTTGGCGGGAGTCGGTCCTACAATGAGCAGTTCTTC. Its translation: CASSAVGGSRSYNEQFF.

The chain joins TRBV10-3 to TRBJ2-3, with TRBD1 identical over 11 bases. Germline V gives CDR1 ENHRY, CDR2 SYGVKD. The CDR3 is 17 residues long. J lost 4 bases, V lost 6 bases, and 12 bases had no gene match. The CDR3, as DNA: TGTGCCATCAGCTCAACGGCCGGGACAGGGGGTTCAGATACGCAGTATTTT. This codes for CAISSTAGTGGSDTQYF.

This clonotype has at least ten counts. This chain links TRBV6-4 with TRBJ1-1; D might be TRBD1 (5 bases). The V end lost 5 bases, the J end lost 6 bases, and 13 bases lay between the germline ends. The CDR3 is made up of 13 amino acids. CDR1 is MRHNA and CDR2 is SNTAGT in the germline V gene. CDR3 in DNA: TGTGCCAGCAGTTGGCAGGGTGGGGCTGAAGCTTTCTTT. This codes for CASSWQGGAEAFF.

This clonotype showed up just once. The chain is built from TRBV6-5 and TRBJ2-1, with 10 nucleotides matching TRBD2. The germline CDR1 and CDR2 sequences are MNHEY and SVGAGI. The CDR3 has 15 residues. Trimming took 6 bases from V and 7 from J; bases not matched to a gene: 9. DNA of the CDR3: TGTGCCAGCAGGGGCGTAGCGGGAGGCCATAATGAGCAGTTCTTC. Translating it yields CASRGVAGGHNEQFF.

The chain uses TRBV4-2 and TRBJ2-3, with 10 bases that match TRBD2. Trimming cost V 11 bases and J 5 bases; bases outside gene matches: 19. Germline loops: CDR1 LGHNA, CDR2 YNFKEQ. This CDR3 contains 17 residues. This CDR3 reads CACLGLRVAGGKDTQYF. In DNA form, the CDR3 reads TGTGCCTGTTTAGGGCTCAGGGTAGCGGGAGGAAAAGATACGCAGTATTTT.

This clonotype was observed many times. The rearrangement links TRBV6-6 to TRBJ2-5; 7 nucleotides align to TRBD2. The CDR3 runs 13 residues. Germline assignment: CDR1 MNHNY and CDR2 SVGAGI (reference sequence). The V and J ends lost 0 bases and 5 bases, in that order; junction bases with no gene match: 0. The DNA for the CDR3 is TGTGCCAGCAGTTACTCGGGGGGGGAGACCCAGTACTTC. Its protein is CASSYSGGETQYF.

V gene TRBV6-6 combines with J gene TRBJ2-2; no firm D call. The CDR3 contains 13 residues. Trimming took 4 bases from V and 9 from J, leaving 12 bases between them. CDR1 MNHNY and CDR2 SVGAGI come from the germline V gene (reference sequence). CDR3 nucleotide sequence: TGTGCCAGCAGTTTCGACGGCATCAGGGAGCTGTTTTTT. It is translated as CASSFDGIRELFF.

On this clonotype itself: The junction departs from the called germline gene at one end, perhaps through a read error. V gene TRBV11-3 combines with J gene TRBJ2-1; D is possibly TRBD2 (6 bases). The CDR3 contains 15 residues. CDR1 and CDR2 from the germline V gene are SGHNT and YENEEA. The chain's CDR3 is CASSPGTPGYKEQFF. The DNA of the CDR3 is TGTGCCAGCAGTCCCGGGACTCCGGGATACAAAGAGCAGTTCTTC.

Many counts were recorded for this clonotype. The V gene is TRBV6-5, the J gene TRBJ2-3, with 7 bases fitting TRBD2. CDR1 is MNHEY, CDR2 SVGAGI, per germline. The V gene end was trimmed by 2 bases and the J gene end by 4 bases; junction bases not matched to a gene: 9. The CDR3 loop spans 16 amino acids. In DNA form, the CDR3 reads TGTGCCAGCAGTTACAGGGGCGGGAGAACTTCAGATACGCAGTATTTT. Protein product: CASSYRGGRTSDTQYF.

The chain has TRBV29-1 and TRBJ2-7; D may be TRBD2 (5 bases). CDR1 SQVTM and CDR2 ANQGSEA come from the germline V gene. The germline V and J ends were trimmed by 6 bases and 13 bases, with 28 bases remaining between them. The CDR3 totals 14 residues. The DNA of the CDR3 is TGCAGCGTGAGTTGGACGGGGAGCTCCTACGAGTACTACTTC. Its translation: CSVSWTGSSYEYYF.

Comments on this clonotype: With a much larger clone just one base away, this may be a read error. This chain joins TRBV28 and TRBJ2-1; TRBD2 matches 10 bases. After removal of 3 bases from V and 13 bases from J, the junction contained 12 bases not matched to a gene. Germline CDR1 is MDHEN and CDR2 is SYDVKM. The CDR3 is 15 amino acids. Here the CDR3 DNA reads TGTGCCAGCAGTTTCGGGGGACTAGCGTTGGGTGACCAGTTCTTC. Translation: CASSFGGLALGDQFF.

This clonotype was seen repeatedly, ten times or more. The chain employs TRBV6-2 or TRBV6-3 and TRBJ2-1, with D perhaps matching TRBD1 (5 bases). The CDR3 is made up of 15 amino acids. The ends were cut back, 2 bases at V and 0 bases at J, with 8 bases in the middle. In germline, CDR1 is MNHEY, CDR2 SVGEGT. The CDR3 reads CASSYEDSSYNEQFF. The DNA of the CDR3 is TGTGCCAGCAGTTACGAAGACAGCTCCTACAATGAGCAGTTCTTC.

Of note for this clonotype: One end of the junction varies from germline; a read error may be responsible. The chain is built from TRBV29-1 and TRBJ2-7; 7 nucleotides agree with TRBD2. The CDR3 covers 15 residues. Per the germline V gene, CDR1 is SQVTM and CDR2 is ANQGSEA. DNA of the CDR3: TGCAACGTTGTTGCCTTGGGACTAACGGCCTACGAACAGTACTTC. It translates to CNVVALGLTAYEQYF.

The chain uses TRBV7-9 and TRBJ1-1; tentative D call: TRBD1 (5 bases). V was shortened by 2 bases and J by 12 bases, with 19 bases between the two germline ends. The CDR3 covers 14 residues. In germline, CDR1 is SEHNR, CDR2 FQNEAQ (reference sequence). The CDR3 loop reads CASSLSSGTTETFF. For the CDR3, the DNA is TGTGCCAGCAGCTTAAGTTCGGGGACCACTGAGACTTTCTTT.

A few counts support this clonotype. This may be a read error, as it is one base from a much larger clone. The chain uses TRBV6-2 or TRBV6-3 and TRBJ1-1, with TRBD1 matching over 9 bases. Germline CDR1 MNHEY, CDR2 SVGEGT. CDR3 size: 15 residues. Trimming removed 11 bases from V and 1 base from J; junction bases left unmatched: 11. This chain's CDR3 is CAGNTQGAGNTEAFF. The CDR3, as DNA: TGTGCCGGCAACACACAGGGGGCAGGGAACACTGAAGCTTTCTTT.

Details on this clonotype: An end of the junction does not agree with germline; a read error may underlie this. This sequence joins TRBV4-2 and TRBJ2-1; 13 bases line up with TRBD2. CDR3 length: 17 residues. Germline V gene lookup returns CDR1 LGHNA and CDR2 YNFKEQ. The CDR3 loop reads CASSRGTSGNKDGEQFF. The CDR3 DNA reads TGCGCCAGCAGCCGGGGGACTAGCGGGAATAAAGATGGTGAGCAGTTCTTC.

Worth noting for this clonotype: A much larger clone lies a single base off, so this may be a read error. The chain joins TRBV5-6 to TRBJ2-1; tentative D call: TRBD2 (6 bases). Germline CDR1 and CDR2: SGHDT and YYEEEE. Trimming shortened V by 0 bases and J by 9 bases, and 16 bases separated the two germline ends. The length of the CDR3 is 15 residues. The CDR3 DNA follows: TGTGCCAGCAGCTTGGTAGGCCCTTTGGAGGGTGAGCAGTTCTTC. It codes for CASSLVGPLEGEQFF.

As concerns this clonotype: At one of its ends the junction is not consistent with the germline gene, which may arise from a read error. The CDR3 here is CASSGQKAGEPFF. DNA of the CDR3: TGTGCCAGCAGTGGACAGAAGGCCGGGGAGCCGTTTTTT. The rearrangement uses TRBV6-1 and TRBJ2-2; TRBD1 or TRBD2 may be the D gene (5 bases each). CDR1 and CDR2 from the germline V gene are MNHNS and SASEGT. CDR3 length equals 13 residues.

Note on this clonotype: Germline and junction disagree at one end, which may indicate a read error. The chain uses TRBV11-2 and TRBJ1-5; no clear D gene. The CDR3 sequence is 15 residues long. Per the germline V gene, CDR1 is SGHAT and CDR2 is FQNNGV. As DNA, the CDR3 is TGTGCCAGCAACTTAGTGGGTAGCAACAATCAGCCCCAGCATTTT. Its protein product is CASNLVGSNNQPQHF.

Notes on this clonotype: As the CDR3 is not closed by the conserved phenylalanine or tryptophan, this likely results from a read error. This sequence joins TRBV11-2 and TRBJ2-3; 11 nucleotides match TRBD2. CDR1 is SGHAT, CDR2 FQNNGV, per germline. The CDR3 is 17 amino acids. J lost 3 bases, V lost 4 bases, and 9 bases had no gene match. This CDR3 is CASSSFLAGGRTDTQYV. The CDR3 coding sequence is TGTGCCAGCAGCTCCTTCTTAGCGGGAGGGAGAACAGATACGCAGTATGTT.

The V gene is TRBV12-3 or TRBV12-4, the J gene TRBJ1-1; a weak D match, TRBD1 (5 bases). Trimming took off 5 bases at V and 8 bases at J, with 15 bases between the two ends. The CDR3 is 13 amino acids. The CDR3 bases are TGTGCCAGCAGTCCCCGGATAGGGACCGAAGCTTTCTTT. Protein sequence: CASSPRIGTEAFF.

The rearrangement links TRBV28 to TRBJ2-1; 7 bases line up with TRBD2. The length of the CDR3 is 15 residues. J lost 4 bases, V lost 6 bases, and 9 bases had no gene match. CDR1 is MDHEN and CDR2 is SYDVKM in the germline V gene. The CDR3 protein is CASSSPGLGYNEQFF. The CDR3 coding sequence is TGTGCCAGCAGCTCCCCAGGACTAGGATACAATGAGCAGTTCTTC.